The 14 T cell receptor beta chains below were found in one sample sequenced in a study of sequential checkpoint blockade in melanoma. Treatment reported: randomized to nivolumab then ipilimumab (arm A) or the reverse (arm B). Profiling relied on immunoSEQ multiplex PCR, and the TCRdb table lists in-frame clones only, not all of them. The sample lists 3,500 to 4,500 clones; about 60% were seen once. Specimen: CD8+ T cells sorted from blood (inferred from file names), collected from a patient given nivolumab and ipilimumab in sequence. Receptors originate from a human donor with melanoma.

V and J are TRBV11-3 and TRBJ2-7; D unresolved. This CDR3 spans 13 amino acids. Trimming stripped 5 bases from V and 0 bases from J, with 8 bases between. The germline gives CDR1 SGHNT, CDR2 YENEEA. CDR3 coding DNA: TGTGCCAGCAGCGGCCCACCCTCCTACGAGCAGTACTTC. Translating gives CASSGPPSYEQYF.

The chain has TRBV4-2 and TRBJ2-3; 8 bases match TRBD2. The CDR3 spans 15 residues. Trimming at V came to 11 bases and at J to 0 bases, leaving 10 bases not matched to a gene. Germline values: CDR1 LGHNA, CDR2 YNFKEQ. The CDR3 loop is CACAAGGFSTDTQYF. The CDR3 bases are TGTGCCTGCGCGGCGGGAGGTTTTAGCACAGATACGCAGTATTTT.

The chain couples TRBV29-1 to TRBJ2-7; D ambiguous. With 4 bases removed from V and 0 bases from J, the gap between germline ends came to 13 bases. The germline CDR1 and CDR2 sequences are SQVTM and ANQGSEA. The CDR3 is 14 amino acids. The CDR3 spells CSVVVTALSYEQYF. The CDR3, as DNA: TGCAGCGTTGTGGTAACAGCTCTCTCCTACGAGCAGTACTTC.

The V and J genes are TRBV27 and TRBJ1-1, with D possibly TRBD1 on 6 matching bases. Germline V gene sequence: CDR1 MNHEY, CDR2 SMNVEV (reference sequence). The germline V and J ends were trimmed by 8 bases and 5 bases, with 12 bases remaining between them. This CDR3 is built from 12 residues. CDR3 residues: CASVGAYTEAFF. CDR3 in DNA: TGTGCCAGCGTGGGGGCATATACTGAAGCTTTCTTT.

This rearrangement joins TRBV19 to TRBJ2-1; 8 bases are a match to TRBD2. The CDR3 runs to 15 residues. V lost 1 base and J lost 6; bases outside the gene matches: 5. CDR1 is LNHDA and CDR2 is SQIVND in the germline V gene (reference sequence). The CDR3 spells CASSIGTSGGNEQFF. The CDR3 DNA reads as TGTGCCAGTAGTATAGGAACTAGCGGCGGCAATGAGCAGTTCTTC.

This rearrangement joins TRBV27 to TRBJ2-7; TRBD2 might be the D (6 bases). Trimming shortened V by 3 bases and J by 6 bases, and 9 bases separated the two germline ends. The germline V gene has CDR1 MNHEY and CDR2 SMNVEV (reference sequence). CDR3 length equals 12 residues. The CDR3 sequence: CASSFPGSEQYF. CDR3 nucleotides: TGTGCCAGCAGTTTCCCCGGGAGCGAGCAGTACTTC.

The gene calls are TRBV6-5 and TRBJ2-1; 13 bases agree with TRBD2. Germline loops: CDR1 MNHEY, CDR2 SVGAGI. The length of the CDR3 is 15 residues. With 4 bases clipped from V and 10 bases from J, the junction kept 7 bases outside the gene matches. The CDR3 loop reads CASSWGTSGGGEQFF. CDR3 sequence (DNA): TGTGCCAGCAGTTGGGGAACTAGCGGGGGGGGAGAGCAGTTCTTC.

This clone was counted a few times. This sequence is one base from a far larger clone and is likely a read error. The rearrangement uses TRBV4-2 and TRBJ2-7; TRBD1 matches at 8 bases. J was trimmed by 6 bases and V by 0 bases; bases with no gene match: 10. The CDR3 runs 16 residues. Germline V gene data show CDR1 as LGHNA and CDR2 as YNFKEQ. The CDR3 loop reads CASSQDSWAGGSEQYF. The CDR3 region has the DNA TGTGCCAGCAGCCAAGATTCGTGGGCAGGGGGCTCCGAGCAGTACTTC.

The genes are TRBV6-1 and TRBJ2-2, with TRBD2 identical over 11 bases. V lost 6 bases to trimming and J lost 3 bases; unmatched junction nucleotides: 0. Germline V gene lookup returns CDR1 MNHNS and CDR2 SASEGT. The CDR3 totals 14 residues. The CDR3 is CASRTSGDTGELFF. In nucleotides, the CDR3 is TGTGCCAGCAGGACTAGCGGGGACACCGGGGAGCTGTTTTTT.

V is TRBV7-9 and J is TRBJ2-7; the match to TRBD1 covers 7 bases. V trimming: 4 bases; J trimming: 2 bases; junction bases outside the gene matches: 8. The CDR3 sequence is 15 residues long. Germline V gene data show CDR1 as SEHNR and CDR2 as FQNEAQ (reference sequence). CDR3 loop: CASSSPAQGAYEQYF. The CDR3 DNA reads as TGTGCCAGCAGCTCCCCGGCTCAGGGGGCCTACGAGCAGTACTTC.

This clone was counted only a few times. The CDR3 DNA reads TGTGCCAGCAGTGAAGGGCAGGGCTCGGGTCGGGAGACCCAGTACTTC. Its translation: CASSEGQGSGRETQYF. V gene TRBV6-1 combines with J gene TRBJ2-5; possible D gene TRBD1, 5 bases. The CDR3 is 16 amino acids. The germline CDR1 and CDR2 sequences are MNHNS and SASEGT. V was pared by 1 base and J by 5 bases, with 17 bases between.

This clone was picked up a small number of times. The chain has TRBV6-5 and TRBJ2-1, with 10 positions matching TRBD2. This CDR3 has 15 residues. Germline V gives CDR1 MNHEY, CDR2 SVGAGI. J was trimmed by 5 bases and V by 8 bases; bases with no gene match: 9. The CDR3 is CASYGIAGGHNEQFF. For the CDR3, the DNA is TGTGCCAGCTACGGGATAGCGGGAGGCCACAATGAGCAGTTCTTC.

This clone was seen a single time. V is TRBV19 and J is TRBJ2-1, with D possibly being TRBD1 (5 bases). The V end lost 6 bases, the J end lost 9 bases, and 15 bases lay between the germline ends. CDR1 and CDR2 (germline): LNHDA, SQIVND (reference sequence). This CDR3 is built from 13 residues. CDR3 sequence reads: CASSPLQGTEQFF. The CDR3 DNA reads TGTGCCAGTAGCCCCCTGCAGGGTACTGAGCAGTTCTTC.

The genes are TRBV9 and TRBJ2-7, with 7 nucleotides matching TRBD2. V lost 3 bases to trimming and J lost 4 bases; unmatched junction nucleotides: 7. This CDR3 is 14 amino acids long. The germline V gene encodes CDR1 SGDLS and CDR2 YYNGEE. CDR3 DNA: TGTGCCAGCAGCGCGGGGGGAGGGCAGTACGAGCAGTACTTC. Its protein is CASSAGGGQYEQYF.